The clone carrying this T cell receptor (beta chain) was seen just once. Its antigen is not identified. This sample stems from a study of T cells in Graves' hyperthyroidism and ophthalmopathy. Per germline, CDR1 SQVTM and CDR2 ANQGSEA. V trimming: 1 base; J trimming: 6 bases; junction bases outside the gene matches: 7. The CDR3 covers 14 residues. Investigators excluded patients with uncontrolled infection, other autoimmune disease, pregnancy or lactation. The investigators amplified TCR beta CDR3 regions from RNA transcripts. A set of HTBI primers served as the primers for a first-round RT-PCR of the TCR CDR3. TCRdb reprocessed the multiplex PCR reads via MiXCR and lists one record per CDR3 protein. In the table there are around 620,000 distinct CDR3 sequences, about 43% of which are singletons. Study-level points and caveats: Blood samples included most of the expanded thyroid clonotypes exceeding 0.001.

This TCR came from an adult woman with Graves' disease, either hyperthyroidism or ophthalmopathy (not recorded which). The sample taken for sequencing was peripheral blood or thyroid tissue (not recorded which). The V call is TRBV29-1, the J call TRBJ2-7; TRBD1 matches at 9 bases. CDR3 coding DNA: TGCAGCGTTGAAGCTTCAACAGGGGGCGGCGAGCAGTACTTC. This gives the protein CSVEASTGGGEQYF.